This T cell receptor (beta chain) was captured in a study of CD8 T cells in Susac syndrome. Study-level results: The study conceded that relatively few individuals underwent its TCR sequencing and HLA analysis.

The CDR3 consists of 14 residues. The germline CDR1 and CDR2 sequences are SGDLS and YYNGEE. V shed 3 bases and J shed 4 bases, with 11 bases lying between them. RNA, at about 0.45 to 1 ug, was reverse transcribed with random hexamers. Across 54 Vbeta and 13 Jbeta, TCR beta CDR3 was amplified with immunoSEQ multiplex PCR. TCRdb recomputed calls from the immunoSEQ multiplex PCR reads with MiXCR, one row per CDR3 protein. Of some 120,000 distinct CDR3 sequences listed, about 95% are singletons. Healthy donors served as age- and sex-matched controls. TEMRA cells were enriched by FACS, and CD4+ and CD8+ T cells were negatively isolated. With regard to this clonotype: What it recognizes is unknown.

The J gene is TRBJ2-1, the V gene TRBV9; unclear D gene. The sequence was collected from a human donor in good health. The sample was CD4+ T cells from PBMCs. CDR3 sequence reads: CASSERGAYNEQFF. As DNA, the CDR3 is TGTGCCAGCAGCGAAAGAGGAGCATACAATGAGCAGTTCTTC.